Listed below are T cell receptor beta chains from one sample, sequenced in a study of blood T cells in healthy people across ages. TCRdb re-derived calls from the 5' RACE reads in MiXCR, one entry per CDR3 protein. The data contain around 1,500,000 distinct CDR3 sequences, 42% of them singletons. What was sequenced was blood. Receptor source: a woman between 18 and 29 years old in good health. CDR3s include the opening cysteine and the closing phenylalanine or tryptophan. The D gene is left open where the match is weak. Expanded clones get a size class; other rows say once, few or many, or leave the size out.

abundance	d_gene	j_gene	v_gene	CDR3aa	CDR3nt
once	TRBD2	TRBJ2-1	TRBV5-1	CASSLEVSGFNDEQFF	TGCGCCAGCAGCTTGGAGGTTAGCGGGTTTAATGATGAGCAGTTCTTC
many	TRBD2	TRBJ2-7	TRBV10-3	CATQLAGGPRSYF	TGTGCCACCCAACTAGCGGGAGGGCCAAGGTCGTACTTC
few	-	TRBJ2-6	TRBV4-1	CASSQVERTSGANVLTF	TGCGCCAGCAGCCAAGTTGAGCGAACCTCTGGGGCCAACGTCCTGACTTTC
-	-	TRBJ1-2	TRBV6-1	CASTEASSGVGYGYTF	TGTGCCAGCACCGAAGCATCATCAGGGGTCGGCTATGGCTACACCTTC
-	TRBD1	TRBJ2-3	TRBV6-6	CASSYAGRGTDTQYF	TGTGCCAGCAGTTACGCGGGCAGGGGGACAGATACGCAGTATTTT
many	-	TRBJ2-5	TRBV5-1	CASSLLTETQYF	TGCGCCAGCAGCTTGTTAACCGAGACCCAGTACTTC
few	-	TRBJ2-7	TRBV20-1	CSASTDRDHEQYF	TGCAGTGCTAGCACCGACAGAGACCACGAGCAGTACTTC
once	TRBD1	TRBJ2-7	TRBV6-1	CASRGTGSHEQYF	TGTGCCAGCAGGGGGACAGGGTCGCACGAGCAGTACTTC
-	-	TRBJ2-5	TRBV20-1	CSARAGVVQETQYF	TGCAGTGCTAGAGCGGGGGTTGTCCAAGAGACCCAGTACTTC
-	-	TRBJ2-3	TRBV9	CASSSGASWSTDTQYF	TGTGCCAGCAGCTCAGGGGCTAGCTGGAGCACAGATACGCAGTATTTT
-	TRBD1	TRBJ1-2	TRBV9	CASSPEDRTNCGYTF	TGTGCCAGCAGCCCTGAGGACAGGACAAACTGTGGCTACACCTTC
-	TRBD1	TRBJ1-5	TRBV7-2	CASSPGQGPRQPQHF	TGTGCCAGCAGCCCTGGACAGGGCCCGAGACAGCCCCAGCATTTT
few	-	TRBJ1-1	TRBV21-1	CASSKVGGTEAFF	TGTGCCAGCAGCAAAGTAGGGGGCACTGAAGCTTTCTTT
once	TRBD1	TRBJ1-1	TRBV30	CAWSASGQGGTEPFF	TGTGCCTGGAGTGCCTCGGGACAGGGCGGAACTGAACCTTTCTTT
-	-	TRBJ1-2	TRBV29-1	CSVEGLSSLSGYTF	TGCAGCGTTGAAGGGCTCTCGTCTCTGAGTGGCTACACCTTC
-	-	TRBJ2-3	TRBV12-3/TRBV12-4	CASSKPGHRLITDTQYF	TGTGCCAGCAGCAAACCGGGACATCGGCTGATCACAGATACGCAGTATTTT
few	-	TRBJ1-4	TRBV7-9	CASSHPKQPSETTNEKLFF	TGTGCCAGCAGCCATCCAAAGCAACCCTCAGAGACAACTAATGAAAAACTGTTTTTT
-	-	TRBJ2-5	TRBV6-1	CASSEEREFRETQYF	TGTGCCAGCAGTGAAGAAAGAGAGTTTCGCGAGACCCAGTACTTC
-	-	TRBJ1-1	TRBV27	CASSITPVGWTEAFF	TGTGCCAGCAGTATAACGCCAGTTGGGTGGACTGAAGCTTTCTTT
-	TRBD2	TRBJ2-7	TRBV6-6	CATNPRGTSYEQYF	TGTGCCACTAACCCGCGGGGGACTTCCTACGAGCAGTACTTC
-	-	TRBJ1-3	TRBV28	CATAGGGARNTIYF	TGTGCCACTGCCGGGGGGGGGGCGAGAAACACCATATATTTT
-	-	TRBJ2-2	TRBV9	CASSGSQNTGELFF	TGTGCCAGCAGCGGATCCCAGAACACCGGGGAGCTGTTTTTT
-	-	TRBJ1-6	TRBV6-6	CASSYSGYSPLHF	TGTGCCAGCAGTTACTCGGGGTATTCACCCCTCCACTTT